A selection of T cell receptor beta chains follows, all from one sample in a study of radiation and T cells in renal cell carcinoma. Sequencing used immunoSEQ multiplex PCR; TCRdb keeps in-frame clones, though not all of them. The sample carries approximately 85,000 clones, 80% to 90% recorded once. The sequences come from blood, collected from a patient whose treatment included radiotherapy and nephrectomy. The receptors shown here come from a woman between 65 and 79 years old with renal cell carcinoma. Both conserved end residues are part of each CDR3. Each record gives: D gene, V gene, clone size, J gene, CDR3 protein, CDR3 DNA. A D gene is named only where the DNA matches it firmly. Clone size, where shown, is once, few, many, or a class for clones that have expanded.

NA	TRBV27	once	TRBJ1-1	CASRLSGTITEAFF	TGTGCCAGCAGACTCTCCGGGACAATCACTGAAGCTTTCTTT
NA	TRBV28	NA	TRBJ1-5	CASSLSGGDQPQHF	TGTGCCAGCAGTTTATCGGGCGGTGATCAGCCCCAGCATTTT
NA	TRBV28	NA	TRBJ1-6	CASSLNSGSYNSPLHF	TGTGCCAGCAGTTTAAACAGCGGGTCCTATAATTCACCCCTCCACTTT
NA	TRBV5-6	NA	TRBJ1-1	CASSLGRVTEAFF	TGTGCCAGCAGCTTAGGCAGGGTGACTGAAGCTTTCTTT
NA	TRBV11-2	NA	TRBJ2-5	CASSYPGTPETQYF	TGTGCCAGCAGCTATCCCGGGACTCCAGAGACCCAGTACTTC
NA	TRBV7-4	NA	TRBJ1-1	CASTPQAEMTEAFF	TGTGCCAGCACCCCCCAAGCAGAGATGACTGAAGCTTTCTTT
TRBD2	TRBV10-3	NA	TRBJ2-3	CAIIRTSGFTDTQYF	TGTGCCATCATTCGGACTAGCGGTTTCACAGATACGCAGTATTTT
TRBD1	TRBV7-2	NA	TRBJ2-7	CASSLSRPTGGSSEQYF	TGTGCCAGCAGCCTCTCCAGGCCGACAGGGGGCTCGAGCGAGCAGTACTTC
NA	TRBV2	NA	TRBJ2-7	CASSLSYEQYF	TGTGCCAGCAGTTTATCCTACGAGCAGTACTTC
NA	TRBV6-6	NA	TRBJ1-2	CASSYSRGRFYGYTF	TGTGCCAGCAGTTACTCGAGAGGCAGGTTCTATGGCTACACCTTC
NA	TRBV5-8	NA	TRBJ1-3	CATGRGNTIYF	TGTGCCACAGGGAGGGGAAACACCATATATTTT
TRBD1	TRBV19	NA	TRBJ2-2	CASTMNEGQALVGELFF	TGTGCCAGTACCATGAACGAGGGACAGGCCCTAGTCGGGGAGCTGTTTTTT
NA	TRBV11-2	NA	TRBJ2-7	CASSLAGNEQYF	TGTGCCAGCAGCTTAGCAGGGAACGAGCAGTACTTC
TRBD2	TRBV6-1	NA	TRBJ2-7	CASSQAGGRSSYEQYF	TGTGCCAGCAGTCAAGCGGGGGGCCGTAGCTCCTACGAGCAGTACTTC
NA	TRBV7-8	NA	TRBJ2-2	CASSFVGSAFANTGELFF	TGTGCCAGCAGCTTTGTGGGGAGTGCATTCGCGAACACCGGGGAGCTGTTTTTT
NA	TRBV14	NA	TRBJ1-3	CATHPSSGNTIYF	TGTGCCACCCATCCGAGCTCTGGAAACACCATATATTTT
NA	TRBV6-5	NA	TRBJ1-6	CASSYLGRDPSPLHF	TGTGCCAGCAGTTACCTAGGACGGGATCCGTCACCCCTCCACTTT
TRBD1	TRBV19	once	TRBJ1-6	CASSIDRTGVWRNSPLHF	TGTGCCAGTAGTATAGACCGGACAGGGGTATGGAGGAATTCACCCCTCCACTTT
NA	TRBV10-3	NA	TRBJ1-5	CAISWGLSNQPQHF	TGTGCCATCTCCTGGGGGTTAAGCAATCAGCCCCAGCATTTT
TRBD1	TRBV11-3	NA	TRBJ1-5	CASSLDGQAVSNQPQHF	TGTGCCAGCAGCTTGGATGGACAGGCGGTTAGCAATCAGCCCCAGCATTTT
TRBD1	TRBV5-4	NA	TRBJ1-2	CASSLAGRQGAGYTF	TGTGCCAGCAGCTTGGCGGGACGGCAGGGGGCTGGCTACACCTTC
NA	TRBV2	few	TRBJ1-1	CASSLKMEGTEAFF	TGTGCCAGCAGTCTAAAAATGGAGGGCACTGAAGCTTTCTTT
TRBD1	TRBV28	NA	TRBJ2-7	CASRGDRGYEQYF	TGTGCCAGCAGGGGCGACAGGGGCTACGAGCAGTACTTC
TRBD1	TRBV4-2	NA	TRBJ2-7	CASSLLPGGQGAYEQYF	TGTGCCAGCAGCCTCCTACCGGGAGGACAGGGGGCCTACGAGCAGTACTTC
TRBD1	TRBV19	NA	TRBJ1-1	CASRKTGGGTEAFF	TGTGCCAGTAGGAAGACAGGGGGGGGTACTGAAGCTTTCTTT
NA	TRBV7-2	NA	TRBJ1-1	CASSLGFGSRAFF	TGTGCCAGCAGCTTAGGGTTTGGATCGAGGGCTTTCTTT
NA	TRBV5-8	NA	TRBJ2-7	CASSLGRHSYEQYF	TGTGCCAGCAGCTTGGGGAGACACTCCTACGAGCAGTACTTC
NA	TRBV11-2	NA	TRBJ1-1	CASSTVEAFF	TGTGCCAGCAGCACCGTTGAAGCTTTCTTT
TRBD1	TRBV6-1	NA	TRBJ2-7	CASTGDRGSYEQYF	TGTGCCAGCACTGGGGACAGGGGCTCCTACGAGCAGTACTTC
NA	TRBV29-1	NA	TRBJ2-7	CSVRELSYEQYF	TGCAGCGTTAGGGAGTTATCCTACGAGCAGTACTTC
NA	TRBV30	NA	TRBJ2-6	CAWNGGRSSGANVLTF	TGTGCCTGGAACGGCGGACGAAGCTCTGGGGCCAACGTCCTGACTTTC
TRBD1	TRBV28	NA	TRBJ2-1	CASSSSGTGGYNEQFF	TGTGCCAGCAGTTCATCCGGGACAGGGGGATACAATGAGCAGTTCTTC
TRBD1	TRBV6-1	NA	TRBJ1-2	CASSVGTGGYYGYTF	TGTGCCAGCAGTGTCGGGACAGGGGGCTACTATGGCTACACCTTC
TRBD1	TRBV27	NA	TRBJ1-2	CASGQGAGLPYGYTF	TGTGCCAGCGGACAGGGGGCGGGACTGCCCTATGGCTACACCTTC
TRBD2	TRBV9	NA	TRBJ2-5	CAGSVTSGYYQETQYF	TGTGCCGGCAGCGTAACTAGCGGATATTACCAAGAGACCCAGTACTTC
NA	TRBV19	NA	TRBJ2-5	CASSLTGFAETQYF	TGTGCCAGTAGTCTCACAGGGTTCGCGGAGACCCAGTACTTC
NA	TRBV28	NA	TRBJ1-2	CASSLPQGSYTF	TGTGCCAGCAGTTTACCACAGGGCAGCTACACCTTC
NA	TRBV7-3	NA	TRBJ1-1	CASSSMSINTEAFF	TGTGCCAGCAGCTCCATGTCGATTAACACTGAAGCTTTCTTT
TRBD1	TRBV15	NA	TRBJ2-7	CATSRAGQGANEQYF	TGTGCCACCAGCAGAGCGGGACAGGGGGCCAACGAGCAGTACTTC
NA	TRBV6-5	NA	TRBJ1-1	CASSYQPFNTEAFF	TGTGCCAGCAGTTACCAACCCTTCAACACTGAAGCTTTCTTT
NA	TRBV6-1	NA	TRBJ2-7	CASTQSYEQYF	TGTGCCAGCACCCAGAGCTACGAGCAGTACTTC
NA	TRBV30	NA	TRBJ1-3	CAWSVRGTRFGTIYF	TGTGCCTGGAGTGTGAGAGGGACTAGATTCGGCACCATATATTTT
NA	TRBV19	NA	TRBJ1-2	CASSRNFGYGYTF	TGTGCCAGTAGTAGAAATTTCGGCTATGGCTACACCTTC
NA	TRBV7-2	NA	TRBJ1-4	CASSLVVVLASEKLFF	TGTGCCAGCAGCTTAGTGGTTGTCCTGGCTTCTGAAAAACTGTTTTTT
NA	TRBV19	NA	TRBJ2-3	CASNAGRTDTQYF	TGTGCCAGTAATGCAGGGAGGACAGATACGCAGTATTTT
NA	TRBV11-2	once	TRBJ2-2	CASSPRAVPKSNTGELFF	TGTGCCAGCAGCCCCCGAGCGGTACCCAAATCGAACACCGGGGAGCTGTTTTTT
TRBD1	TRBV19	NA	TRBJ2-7	CASSVAAGTGAYEQYF	TGTGCCAGTAGTGTAGCTGCCGGGACAGGGGCCTACGAGCAGTACTTC
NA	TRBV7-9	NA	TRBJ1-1	CASSPDTYTEAFF	TGTGCCAGCAGCCCGGACACCTACACTGAAGCTTTCTTT
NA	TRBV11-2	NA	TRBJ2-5	CASSPGPRETQYF	TGTGCCAGCAGCCCCGGACCTAGGGAGACCCAGTACTTC
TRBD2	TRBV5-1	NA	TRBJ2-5	CASSLAPSGGSETQYF	TGCGCCAGCAGCTTGGCCCCTAGCGGGGGTTCGGAGACCCAGTACTTC
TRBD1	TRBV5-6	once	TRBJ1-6	CASSLGQGVPYNSPLHF	TGTGCCAGCTCTTTAGGACAGGGTGTCCCATATAATTCACCCCTCCACTTT
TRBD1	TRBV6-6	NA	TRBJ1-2	CASSYLAGGYGYTF	TGTGCCAGCAGTTATCTAGCAGGGGGCTATGGCTACACCTTC
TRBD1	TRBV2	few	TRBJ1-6	CASRDRTGVNSPLHF	TGTGCCAGCAGGGACAGGACGGGAGTTAATTCACCCCTCCACTTT